These T cell receptor beta chains were read from a single sample in a study of a mutant IDH1 vaccine in newly diagnosed glioma. Here immunoSEQ multiplex PCR was the method, and the copy in TCRdb shows in-frame clones only, minus some. The table has under 45,000 clones, about four fifths seen once. These receptors' antigens are unknown. Sequences were derived from PBMCs, sampled from a glioma patient whose treatment included an IDH1 peptide vaccine. Source of these receptors: a woman aged 18-29 years with glioma. Some clones in this sample may be carry-over from other donors' samples. Each CDR3 is given with its conserved first and last residue. The D gene is left open where the match is weak.

j_gene	d_gene	v_gene	CDR3aa
TRBJ2-7	-	TRBV13	CASTQTDGGYEQYF
TRBJ2-7	-	TRBV4-3	CASSQDREWGEQYF
TRBJ1-3	TRBD1	TRBV4-3	CASSQDSGQGTIYF
TRBJ1-3	-	TRBV6-5	CASSYSVPSGNTIYF
TRBJ2-5	-	TRBV7-9	CASSLDPGAQETQYF
TRBJ1-2	-	TRBV19	CASRYDGYTF
TRBJ2-7	-	TRBV19	CASSPGDFRSYEQYF
TRBJ1-2	-	TRBV5-4	CASSSTGDYGYTF
TRBJ2-7	-	TRBV10-3	CAISEDLFRESSYEQYF
TRBJ1-5	TRBD1	TRBV11-2	CASSPSTGPYSNQPQHF
TRBJ1-2	TRBD1	TRBV7-3	CASSYQGGGGYTF
TRBJ1-2	-	TRBV9	CASSVEGTFYGYTF
TRBJ2-7	-	TRBV7-6	CASSLPGAYEQYF
TRBJ1-2	TRBD1	TRBV5-4	CASSASGTGLLDGYTF
TRBJ1-2	TRBD1	TRBV6-5	CASSYSTGGGYTF
TRBJ2-7	TRBD2	TRBV5-4	CASSARAGWQYF
TRBJ1-2	-	TRBV7-9	CASSLALSYTF
TRBJ1-5	TRBD1	TRBV30	CAWSLGQHNQPQHF
TRBJ1-4	TRBD1	TRBV30	CAWSSGTDNEKLFF
TRBJ2-5	TRBD2	TRBV5-1	CASSLAVAGVETQYF
TRBJ2-1	-	TRBV30	CAWGDTSYNEQFF
TRBJ2-7	TRBD2	TRBV11-2	CASSFIGTSGSPYEQYF
TRBJ2-5	TRBD1	TRBV11-1	CASSLGLTGEETQYF
TRBJ2-3	-	TRBV21-1	CASILAGGSDTQYF
TRBJ2-7	-	TRBV5-1	CASSLLDPGGEQYF
TRBJ2-1	-	TRBV7-9	CASSLWDGEQFF
TRBJ1-1	TRBD1	TRBV2	CASSEGTDIFF
TRBJ2-1	TRBD1	TRBV7-9	CASSQGQGPFF
TRBJ1-3	-	TRBV6-6	CASSYRADSGNTIYF
TRBJ1-1	-	TRBV6-4	CASRHGMNTEAFF
TRBJ2-3	TRBD2	TRBV9	CASSDGTSGLPDTQYF
TRBJ2-1	-	TRBV4-1	CASSQDGGLQVGRQFF